Below are 32 T cell receptor beta chains sequenced from a single sample in a study of T-cell memory formation after mild COVID-19. TCRdb re-analysed the 5' RACE reads in MiXCR, keeping a single row per CDR3 protein. The sample includes 350,000 to 450,000 distinct CDR3 sequences, around 19% of them seen just once. The sample was PBMCs or a T cell subset sorted from them (not recorded which). These receptors all stem from an adult woman who had mild COVID-19 (a few samples of this study predate the infection). Cell type and time point are not known.

The rearrangement uses TRBV12-3 or TRBV12-4 and TRBJ2-1; TRBD2 matches at 8 bases. V shed 7 bases, J shed 1 base, and the junction held 21 bases outside the gene matches. There are 20 residues in the CDR3. CDR3 DNA sequence: TGTGCCAGCAAACCTCCGGAGCGGGGGATATCCAAAGGGTCCTACAATGAGCAGTTCTTC. It translates to CASKPPERGISKGSYNEQFF.

The chain employs TRBV7-9 and TRBJ2-1, with D tentatively TRBD2 (6 bases). Germline CDR1 and CDR2: SEHNR and FQNEAQ (reference sequence). With 5 bases removed from V and 13 bases from J, the gap between germline ends came to 18 bases. The CDR3 covers 13 residues. CDR3 nucleotide sequence: TGTGCCAGCAGCCTAGAGATTGAGGGACTCCAGTTCTTC. It is translated as CASSLEIEGLQFF.

This chain links TRBV6-5 with TRBJ1-2, with 8 bases identical to TRBD1. CDR3 size: 14 residues. The germline CDR1 and CDR2 sequences are MNHEY and SVGAGI. V lost 5 bases, J lost 4 bases, and 6 bases stayed unmatched. DNA of the CDR3: TGTGCCAGCAGTCTCGAAGACAGGGGCTATGGCTACACCTTC. Translating gives CASSLEDRGYGYTF.

Turning to this clonotype: Compared with germline, one end of the junction differs, possibly owing to a read error. V is TRBV5-8 and J is TRBJ1-6; D may be TRBD1 (5 bases). This CDR3 is 13 amino acids long. Germline V CDR1 and CDR2: SGHTS, YDEGEE. CDR3 sequence: CASSQSRGSPLNF. The CDR3 DNA sequence: TGTGCCAGCAGCCAGAGTCGGGGGTCCCCTCTTAACTTT.

This clonotype was observed a few times. J is TRBJ2-2 and V is TRBV29-1; D might be TRBD1 or TRBD2, each matching 5 bases. The V end lost 7 bases, the J end lost 6 bases, and 12 bases lay between the germline ends. The CDR3 is made up of 12 amino acids. Looked up from germline, CDR1 is SQVTM and CDR2 is ANQGSEA. The CDR3 is CSAGGMSGELFF. CDR3 sequence (DNA): TGCAGCGCTGGGGGTATGTCCGGGGAGCTGTTTTTT.

This clonotype was recorded many times. The gene calls are TRBV5-6 and TRBJ2-7, with TRBD2 identical over 7 bases. The V gene's germline CDR1 is SGHDT and CDR2 YYEEEE. V shed 2 bases and J 1 base; nucleotides not matched to a gene: 6. The CDR3 loop spans 15 amino acids. CDR3 in amino acids: CASSFGGSGSYEQYF. The CDR3 coding sequence is TGTGCCAGCAGCTTTGGCGGGAGCGGGTCCTACGAGCAGTACTTC.

Many counts were recorded for this clonotype. This chain connects TRBV11-2 to TRBJ2-1; no clear D gene. CDR1 is SGHAT and CDR2 is FQNNGV in the germline V gene. V was clipped by 4 bases and J by 5 bases, with 3 bases between them. The CDR3 runs to 11 residues. The CDR3 loop reads CASSYNNEQFF. The CDR3 DNA follows: TGTGCCAGCAGCTATAACAATGAGCAGTTCTTC.

The chain couples TRBV4-1 to TRBJ2-7; D is perhaps TRBD1 (6 bases). The CDR3 has 14 residues. Trimming pared 5 bases from V and 2 bases from J, leaving 13 bases between. Germline CDR1 MGHRA, CDR2 YSYEKL. Here the CDR3 DNA reads TGCGCCAGCAGCGCACGACAGGAGACCTACGAGCAGTACTTC. It specifies CASSARQETYEQYF.

This clonotype has more than one count but fewer than ten. This CDR3 reads CASSSSWTGRNTEAFF. DNA of the CDR3: TGTGCCAGCAGCTCTTCCTGGACAGGCCGGAACACTGAAGCTTTCTTT. V and J are TRBV7-9 and TRBJ1-1, with 7 positions matching TRBD1. The CDR3 has 16 amino acids. With 4 bases clipped from V and 1 base from J, the junction kept 9 bases outside the gene matches. CDR1 SEHNR and CDR2 FQNEAQ come from the germline V gene (reference sequence).

This clonotype was seen a few times. The rearrangement uses TRBV10-3 and TRBJ2-7; possibly TRBD2 for D (5 bases). The CDR3 sequence is 13 residues long. CDR1 ENHRY and CDR2 SYGVKD come from the germline V gene. The V end lost 11 bases, the J end lost 0 bases, and 14 bases lay between the germline ends. The CDR3 DNA is TGTGCCTCCGGTGAGGGCCACTCCTACGAGCAGTACTTC. Its translation: CASGEGHSYEQYF.

This clonotype was observed a few times. The gene calls are TRBV3-1 and TRBJ2-5; 10 positions agree with TRBD2. Germline CDR1 and CDR2: LGHDT and YNNKEL (reference sequence). V lost 3 bases to trimming and J lost 1 base; unmatched junction nucleotides: 8. The CDR3 totals 17 residues. CDR3 protein: CASSHLAGERRQETQYF. The CDR3 DNA follows: TGTGCCAGCAGCCACCTAGCGGGAGAAAGGCGCCAAGAGACCCAGTACTTC.

CDR3 sequence (DNA): TGTGCCAGCAGTTATAGGGGGACCGCTAGCACAGATACGCAGTATTTT. It encodes CASSYRGTASTDTQYF. The V gene is TRBV6-5, the J gene TRBJ2-3; D is perhaps TRBD1 (6 bases). V shed 3 bases and J shed 0 bases, with 13 bases lying between them. CDR3 length: 16 amino acids. CDR1 and CDR2 from the germline V gene are MNHEY and SVGAGI.

The table lists this clonotype with a few counts. The J gene is TRBJ2-7, the V gene TRBV20-1; TRBD2 matches 13 bases. The V gene end was trimmed by 6 bases and the J gene end by 4 bases; junction bases not matched to a gene: 15. This CDR3 contains 17 residues. In germline, CDR1 is DFQATT, CDR2 SNEGSKA (reference sequence). As DNA, the CDR3 is TGCAGTGCGGAGGGGGCTGGGACTAGCGGGGACTCATACGAGCAGTACTTC. It codes for CSAEGAGTSGDSYEQYF.

The rearrangement uses TRBV12-3 or TRBV12-4 and TRBJ2-7; tentative D call: TRBD1 (7 bases). CDR3 length equals 14 residues. V was trimmed by 5 bases and J by 4 bases, leaving 15 bases between them. This CDR3 is CASSPRRGPYEQYF. CDR3 DNA: TGTGCCAGCAGTCCAAGGAGGGGGCCTTACGAGCAGTACTTC.

This clonotype was counted a few times. In nucleotides, the CDR3 is TGTGCCAGCAGCTCCGAAAGACAGTCCGGGATCTACGAGCAGTACTTC. Translation: CASSSERQSGIYEQYF. The J gene is TRBJ2-7, the V gene TRBV13; possibly TRBD1 or TRBD2 for D (5 bases each). This CDR3 has 16 residues. V was clipped by 4 bases and J by 3 bases, with 19 bases between them. Germline-derived CDR1 and CDR2 are PRHDT and FYEKMQ (reference sequence).

The chain combines TRBV6-2 or TRBV6-3 with TRBJ2-1; the D is unclear. Germline V gene lookup returns CDR1 MNHEY and CDR2 SVGEGT. Trimming shortened V by 8 bases and J by 0 bases, and 17 bases separated the two germline ends. There are 16 residues in the CDR3. The CDR3 coding sequence is TGTGCCAGCCAATCCGCGAAACTCCCCTCCTACAATGAGCAGTTCTTC. This translates into CASQSAKLPSYNEQFF.

This clonotype was recorded a few times. The chain employs TRBV20-1 and TRBJ1-2, with TRBD1 matching 7 bases. The CDR3 is 12 amino acids. Germline CDR1 is DFQATT and CDR2 is SNEGSKA (reference sequence). Trimming removed 3 bases from V and 6 bases from J; junction bases left unmatched: 4. CDR3 DNA sequence: TGCAGTGCTAGCAGGGGGGACGATGGCTACACCTTC. Its protein product is CSASRGDDGYTF.

This clonotype was seen a handful of times. The genes are TRBV3-1 and TRBJ1-1; TRBD1 matches 7 bases. The V gene's germline CDR1 is LGHDT and CDR2 YNNKEL (reference sequence). The CDR3 contains 14 residues. With V trimmed by 3 bases and J by 8 bases, 9 bases remained unmatched. The CDR3 loop is CASSQKGGTAEAFF. For the CDR3, the DNA is TGTGCCAGCAGCCAGAAGGGGGGGACAGCAGAAGCTTTCTTT.

This clonotype was counted between two and nine times. The chain has TRBV24-1 and TRBJ2-1; D perhaps matches TRBD2 (6 bases). Germline CDR1 reads KGHDR; CDR2 reads SFDVKD. V lost 3 bases to trimming and J lost 1 base, with 15 bases between them. This CDR3 is built from 17 residues. The CDR3 spells CATSDTLAGRSYNEQFF. The CDR3 region has the DNA TGTGCCACCAGTGATACCCTGGCTGGGAGGTCCTACAATGAGCAGTTCTTC.

There are a few counts of this clonotype. The CDR3 protein is CASSQRDRGSYEQYF. For the CDR3, the DNA is TGTGCCAGCAGCCAAAGGGACAGGGGTTCTTACGAGCAGTACTTC. This chain connects TRBV4-2 to TRBJ2-7; 10 nucleotides align to TRBD1. Germline V gives CDR1 LGHNA, CDR2 YNFKEQ. This CDR3 contains 15 residues. V gave up 2 bases and J gave up 4 bases; unmatched junction bases: 5.

The chain has TRBV7-9 and TRBJ2-7; D not certain. The germline CDR1 and CDR2 sequences are SEHNR and FQNEAQ (reference sequence). CDR3 length: 12 residues. Between the trimmed V and J ends, which lost 3 bases and 7 bases, there was a span of 10 bases. The CDR3 DNA reads TGTGCCAGCAGCTTGGAAGGACGGGAGCAGTACTTC. Amino acid sequence: CASSLEGREQYF.

This clonotype came up a few times. The chain couples TRBV9 to TRBJ1-3; the match to TRBD1 covers 8 bases. This CDR3 contains 16 residues. V was pared by 5 bases and J by 0 bases, with 7 bases of the junction left unmatched. Germline V gene data show CDR1 as SGDLS and CDR2 as YYNGEE. CDR3 sequence reads: CASRGTGTGSGNTIYF. DNA of the CDR3: TGTGCCAGCAGGGGGACCGGGACAGGCTCTGGAAACACCATATATTTT.

This chain joins TRBV6-5 and TRBJ1-2, with 7 bases that match TRBD1. The CDR3 consists of 16 residues. V lost 1 base, J lost 3 bases, and 8 bases stayed unmatched. Germline CDR1 MNHEY, CDR2 SVGAGI. CDR3 residues: CASSYYQGTEDYGYTF. In DNA, the CDR3 is TGTGCCAGCAGTTACTATCAGGGGACAGAGGACTATGGCTACACCTTC.

This clonotype was seen repeatedly, ten times or more. J is TRBJ2-1 and V is TRBV7-2; 8 nucleotides align to TRBD1. Trimming at V came to 5 bases and at J to 4 bases, leaving 13 bases not matched to a gene. CDR1 is SGHTA, CDR2 FQGNSA, per germline. The CDR3 loop spans 17 amino acids. The CDR3 spells CASSRFPIGTGYNEQFF. CDR3 nucleotides: TGTGCCAGCAGCCGATTTCCCATCGGGACAGGTTACAATGAGCAGTTCTTC.

This clonotype was seen a few times. The CDR3 bases are TGTGCCAGCAGCTTAGCGGGATTGGGGAAAGCCACAGATACGCAGTATTTT. This encodes CASSLAGLGKATDTQYF. This chain connects TRBV7-9 to TRBJ2-3; D not resolved. This CDR3 has 17 amino acids. Deletions cut 0 bases from V and 2 bases from J, with 15 bases between. Germline CDR1 is SEHNR and CDR2 is FQNEAQ (reference sequence).

The rearrangement links TRBV4-3 to TRBJ1-6, with D uncertain. The CDR3 loop spans 14 amino acids. In germline, CDR1 is LGHNA, CDR2 YSLEER. V was trimmed by 0 bases and J by 7 bases, leaving 7 bases between them. CDR3 nucleotide sequence: TGCGCCAGCAGCCAAGATCATAGGAATTCACCCCTCCACTTT. It codes for CASSQDHRNSPLHF.

The V and J genes are TRBV4-1 and TRBJ2-7; the match to TRBD2 covers 9 bases. The CDR3 sequence is 16 residues long. The germline gives CDR1 MGHRA, CDR2 YSYEKL. V lost 4 bases and J lost 3; bases outside the gene matches: 10. CDR3: CASSPEGGRGFYEQYF. DNA for the CDR3: TGCGCCAGCAGCCCTGAGGGCGGGAGGGGCTTCTACGAGCAGTACTTC.

The gene calls are TRBV5-1 and TRBJ2-7, with 7 bases that match TRBD2. The junction had 5 bases not matched to a gene; V was cut back by 0 bases and J by 2 bases. This CDR3 contains 15 residues. The germline gives CDR1 SGHRS, CDR2 YFSETQ. The CDR3 DNA reads as TGCGCCAGCAGCTTGGAGGCACGGGGGGCCTACGAGCAGTACTTC. This codes for CASSLEARGAYEQYF.

The sample holds a few counts of this clonotype. The genes are TRBV15 and TRBJ2-1; TRBD1 is a possible D gene (5 bases). With 0 bases removed from V and 9 bases from J, the gap between germline ends came to 12 bases. CDR1 and CDR2 (germline): LNHNV, YYDKDF (reference sequence). The CDR3 has 14 amino acids. CDR3 sequence: CATSRDRMGLEQFF. The CDR3 DNA is TGTGCCACCAGCAGAGATCGGATGGGGCTTGAGCAGTTCTTC.

This clonotype was counted only a few times. The chain is built from TRBV12-3 or TRBV12-4 and TRBJ2-1; TRBD2 matches 9 bases. This CDR3 region has 13 residues. Germline trimming cut 3 bases from V and 7 bases from J; bases unmatched to any gene: 1. The DNA for the CDR3 is TGTGCCAGCAGTTTTGCGGGGGGGAATGAGCAGTTCTTC. Its protein is CASSFAGGNEQFF.

The V call is TRBV10-3, the J call TRBJ2-7; D is unclear. The germline V gene has CDR1 ENHRY and CDR2 SYGVKD. The V end was cut by 3 bases, the J end by 5 bases, with 8 bases between. The CDR3 covers 12 residues. The CDR3 sequence: CAISEDWDEQYF. The CDR3 DNA is TGTGCCATCAGTGAAGACTGGGACGAGCAGTACTTC.

The chain joins TRBV6-5 to TRBJ2-5; a weak D match, TRBD2 (6 bases). Germline V CDR1 and CDR2: MNHEY, SVGAGI. This CDR3 region has 14 residues. V shed 0 bases and J shed 7 bases, with 12 bases lying between them. CDR3 in DNA: TGTGCCAGCAGTTACTCTAGACTGGGGGGGACCCAGTACTTC. It translates to CASSYSRLGGTQYF.